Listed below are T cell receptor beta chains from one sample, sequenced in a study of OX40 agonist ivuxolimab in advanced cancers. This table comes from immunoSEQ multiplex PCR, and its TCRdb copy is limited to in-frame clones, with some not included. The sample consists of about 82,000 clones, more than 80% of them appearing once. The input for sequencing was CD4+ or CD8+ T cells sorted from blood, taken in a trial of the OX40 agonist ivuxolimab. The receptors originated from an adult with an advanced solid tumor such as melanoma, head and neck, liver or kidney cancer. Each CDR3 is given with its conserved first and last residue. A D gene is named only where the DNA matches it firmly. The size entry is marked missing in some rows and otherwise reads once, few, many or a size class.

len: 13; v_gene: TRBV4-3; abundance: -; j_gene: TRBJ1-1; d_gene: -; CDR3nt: TGCGCCAGCAGCCAAGTAGTGTACACTGAAGCTTTCTTT; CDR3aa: CASSQVVYTEAFF
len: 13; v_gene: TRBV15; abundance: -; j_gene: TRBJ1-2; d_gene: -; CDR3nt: TGTGCCACCAGCGGGGGAAGCTTGACTGGCTACACCTTC; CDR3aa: CATSGGSLTGYTF
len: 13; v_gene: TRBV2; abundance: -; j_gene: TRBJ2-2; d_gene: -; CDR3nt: TGTGCCAGCAGTGATAGGGGGGCCGGGGAGCTGTTTTTT; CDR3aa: CASSDRGAGELFF
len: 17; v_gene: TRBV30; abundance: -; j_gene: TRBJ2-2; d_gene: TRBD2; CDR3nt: TGTGCCTGGAGTGTACGAGTCGGGACTAGTGACACCGGGGAGCTGTTTTTT; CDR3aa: CAWSVRVGTSDTGELFF
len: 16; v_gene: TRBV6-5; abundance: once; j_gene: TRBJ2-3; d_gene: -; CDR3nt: TGTGCCAGCAGTTACTCCCGGGGGATGAGCACAGATACGCAGTATTTT; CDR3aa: CASSYSRGMSTDTQYF
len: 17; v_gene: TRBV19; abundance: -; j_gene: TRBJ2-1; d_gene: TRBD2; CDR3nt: TGTGCCAGTAGTTCTCGTCAGACTAGCGCTGCCTACAATGAGCAGTTCTTC; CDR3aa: CASSSRQTSAAYNEQFF
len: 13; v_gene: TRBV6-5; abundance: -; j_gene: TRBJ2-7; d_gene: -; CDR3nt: TGTGCCTCAAAGGGTTATCCTTTCTACGAGCAGTACTTC; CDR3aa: CASKGYPFYEQYF
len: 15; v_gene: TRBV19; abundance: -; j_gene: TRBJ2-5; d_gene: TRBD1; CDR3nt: TGTGCCAGTAGCAGGGACAGGGCTGAACAAGAGACCCAGTACTTC; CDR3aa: CASSRDRAEQETQYF
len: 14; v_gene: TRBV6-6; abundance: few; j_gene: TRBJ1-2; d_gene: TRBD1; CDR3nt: TGTGCCAGCAGCCCCGGGACAGACGTCTATGGCTACACCTTC; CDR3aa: CASSPGTDVYGYTF
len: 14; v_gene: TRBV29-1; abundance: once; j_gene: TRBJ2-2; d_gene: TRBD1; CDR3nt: TGCAGCGTTGCCGGGACAGCTCGCACCGGGGAGCTGTTTTTT; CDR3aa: CSVAGTARTGELFF
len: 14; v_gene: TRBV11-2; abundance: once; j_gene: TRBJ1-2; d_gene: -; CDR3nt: TGTGCCAGCAGCTTAGCTGCAGCTAACTATGGCTACACCTTC; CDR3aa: CASSLAAANYGYTF
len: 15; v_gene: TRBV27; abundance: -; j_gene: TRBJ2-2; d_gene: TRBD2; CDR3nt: TGTGCCAGCCGGAGACTAGCGGGGGGAACCGGGGAGCTGTTTTTT; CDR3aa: CASRRLAGGTGELFF
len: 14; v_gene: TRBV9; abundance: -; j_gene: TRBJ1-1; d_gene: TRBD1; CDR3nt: TGTGCCAGCACACCACAGGGGGCAGACACTGAAGCTTTCTTT; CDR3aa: CASTPQGADTEAFF
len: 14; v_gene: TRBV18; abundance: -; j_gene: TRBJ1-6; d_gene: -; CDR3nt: TGTGCCAGCTCACCCAGCAGGGGAAATTCACCCCTCCACTTT; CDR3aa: CASSPSRGNSPLHF
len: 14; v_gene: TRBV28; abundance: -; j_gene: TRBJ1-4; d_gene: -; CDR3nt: TGTGCCAGCAGTTTTAGACCGATTAATGAAAAACTGTTTTTT; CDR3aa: CASSFRPINEKLFF
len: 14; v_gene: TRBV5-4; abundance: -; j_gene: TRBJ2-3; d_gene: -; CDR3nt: TGTGCCAGCACCCTGGGCAGGGGCACAGATACGCAGTATTTT; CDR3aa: CASTLGRGTDTQYF
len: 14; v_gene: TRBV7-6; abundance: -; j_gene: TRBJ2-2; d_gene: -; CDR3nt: TGTGCCAGCAGCTTCCCGGGGCGGGACTTGGAGCTGTTTTTT; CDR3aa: CASSFPGRDLELFF
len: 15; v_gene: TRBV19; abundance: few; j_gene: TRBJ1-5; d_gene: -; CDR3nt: TGTGCCAGTAGTATCCCGGCGGCGGGCAATCAGCCCCAGCATTTT; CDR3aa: CASSIPAAGNQPQHF
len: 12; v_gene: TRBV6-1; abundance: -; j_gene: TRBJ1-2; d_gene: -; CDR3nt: TGTGCCAGCAGTGTGGACGGCTATGGCTACACCTTC; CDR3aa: CASSVDGYGYTF